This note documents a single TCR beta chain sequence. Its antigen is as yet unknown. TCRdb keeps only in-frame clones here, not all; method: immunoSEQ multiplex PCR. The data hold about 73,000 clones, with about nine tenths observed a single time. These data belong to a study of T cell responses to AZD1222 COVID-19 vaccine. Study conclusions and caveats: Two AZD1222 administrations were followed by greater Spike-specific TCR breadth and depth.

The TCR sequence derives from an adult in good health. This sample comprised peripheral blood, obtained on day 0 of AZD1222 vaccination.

The CDR3 DNA reads as TGTGCCAGCAGTTCCCCCGGACTAGCCCAAGAGACCCAGTACTTC. Its translation: CASSSPGLAQETQYF. V usage is TRBV27 and J usage is TRBJ2-5; the match to TRBD2 covers 8 bases. Germline V gives CDR1 MNHEY, CDR2 SMNVEV (reference sequence). Trimming at V came to 4 bases and at J to 1 base, leaving 5 bases not matched to a gene. The CDR3 is made up of 15 amino acids.